This TCR beta chain was identified during a study of blood T cell repertoires in COVID-19. Across the whole study: Acute and convalescent COVID-19 samples came from the United States, Italy and Spain. T cells, B-cell-depleted T cells, or PBMCs provided the cDNA or gDNA that served as material.

This CDR3 contains 15 residues. The germline gives CDR1 SEHNR, CDR2 FQNEAQ (reference sequence). Trimming removed 1 base from V and 3 bases from J; junction bases left unmatched: 3. Only in-frame clones appear in the TCRdb table, and some are missing; sequencing was by immunoSEQ multiplex PCR. The sample shows 100,000 to 150,000 clones, approximately 88% of them seen only once. The receptor comes from a man in his sixties with acute or convalescent COVID-19. The genes are TRBV7-9 and TRBJ2-5; TRBD1 matches at 9 bases. Sample: peripheral blood. This CDR3 is CASSLGDREEETQYF. The CDR3 nucleotides are TGTGCCAGCAGCTTAGGGGACAGGGAGGAAGAGACCCAGTACTTC.